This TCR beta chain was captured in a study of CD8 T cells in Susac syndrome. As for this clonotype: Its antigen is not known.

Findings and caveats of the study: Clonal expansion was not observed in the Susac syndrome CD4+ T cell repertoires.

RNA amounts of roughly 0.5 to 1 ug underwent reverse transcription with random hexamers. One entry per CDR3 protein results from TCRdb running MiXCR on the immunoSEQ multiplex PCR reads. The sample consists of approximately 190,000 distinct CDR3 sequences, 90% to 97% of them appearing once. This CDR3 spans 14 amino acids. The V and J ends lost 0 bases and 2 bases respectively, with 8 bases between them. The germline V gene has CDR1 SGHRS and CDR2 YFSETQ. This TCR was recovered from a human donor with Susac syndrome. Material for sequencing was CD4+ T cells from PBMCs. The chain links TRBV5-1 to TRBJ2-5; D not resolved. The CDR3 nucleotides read TGCGCCAGCAGCTTGGTGACAACTCAAGAGACCCAGTACTTC. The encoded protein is CASSLVTTQETQYF. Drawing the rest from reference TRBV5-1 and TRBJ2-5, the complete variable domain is KAGVTQTPRYLIKTRGQQVTLSCSPISGHRSVSWYQQTPGQGLQFLFEYFSETQRNKGNFPGRFSGRQFSNSRSEMNVSTLELGDSALYLCASSLVTTQETQYFGPGTRLLVL.